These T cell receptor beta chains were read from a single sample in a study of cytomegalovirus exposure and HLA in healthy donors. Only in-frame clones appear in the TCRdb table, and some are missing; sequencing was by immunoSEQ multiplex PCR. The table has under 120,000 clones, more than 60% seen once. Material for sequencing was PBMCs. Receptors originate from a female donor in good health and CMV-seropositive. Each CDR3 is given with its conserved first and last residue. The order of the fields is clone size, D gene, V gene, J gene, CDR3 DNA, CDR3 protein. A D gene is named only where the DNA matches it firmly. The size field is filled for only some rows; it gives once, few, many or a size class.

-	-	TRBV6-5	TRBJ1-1	TGTGCCAGCAGTTACTCGCCGGGTAGGAACACTGAAGCTTTCTTT	CASSYSPGRNTEAFF
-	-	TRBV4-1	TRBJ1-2	TGCGCCAGCAGCCAAGAATTTTTGGGGCAGTCAGTTTGGGCTAACTATGGCTACACCTTC	CASSQEFLGQSVWANYGYTF
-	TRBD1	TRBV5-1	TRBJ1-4	TGCGCCAGCAGCTTGGTTGGGGGACAGGAAAAACTGTTTTTT	CASSLVGGQEKLFF
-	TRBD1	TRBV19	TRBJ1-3	TGTGCCAGTAGTATGGTTCGCGGTGGGGGACAGGCGATCCGGAACACCATATATTTT	CASSMVRGGGQAIRNTIYF
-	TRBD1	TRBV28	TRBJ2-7	TGTGCCAGCAGTCGAGGGACAGACTACGAGCAGTACTTC	CASSRGTDYEQYF
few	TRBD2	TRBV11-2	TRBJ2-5	TGTGCCAGCAGCGGAGGGACTAGCGGGAGCCAAGAGACCCAGTACTTC	CASSGGTSGSQETQYF
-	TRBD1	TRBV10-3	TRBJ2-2	TGTGCCATCAGATCTGGACAGGGTGGGGCCGGGGAGCTGTTTTTT	CAIRSGQGGAGELFF
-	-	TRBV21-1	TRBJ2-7	TGTGCCAGCAGCACGAATCAGGGGGGTTGTTACGAGCAGTACTTC	CASSTNQGGCYEQYF
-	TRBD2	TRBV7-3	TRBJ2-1	TGTGCCAGCAGCTTAAAGTCTGCGGTGGGAGGGCGGAATGAGCAGTTCTTC	CASSLKSAVGGRNEQFF
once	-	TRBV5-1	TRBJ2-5	TGCGCCAGCAGCACGGGAATGTCGGGCGAGACCCAGTACTTC	CASSTGMSGETQYF
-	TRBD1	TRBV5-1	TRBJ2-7	TGCGCCAGCTTCGACCAGGGGGATATTTCGGGACAGGGGATCCACGAGCAGTACTTC	CASFDQGDISGQGIHEQYF
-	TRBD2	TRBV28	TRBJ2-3	TGTGCCAGCAGGTGGACTAGCGGGAGTACAGATACGCAGTATTTT	CASRWTSGSTDTQYF
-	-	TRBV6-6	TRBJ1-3	TGTGCCAGCAGTTACCAGGGGAACACTGGAAACACCATATATTTT	CASSYQGNTGNTIYF
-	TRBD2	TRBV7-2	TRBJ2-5	TGTGCCAGCAGCACTAGCGGGGGCCGACAAGAGACCCAGTACTTC	CASSTSGGRQETQYF
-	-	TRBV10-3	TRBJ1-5	TGTGCCATCAGTGAGGGCGGGGGGAATCAGCCCCAGCATTTT	CAISEGGGNQPQHF
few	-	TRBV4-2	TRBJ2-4	TGTGCCAGCAGCCAAGATCTAGAAGGATACTCGCAGTACTTC	CASSQDLEGYSQYF
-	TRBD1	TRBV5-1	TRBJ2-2	TGCGCCAGCAGCCGCGGACAGGGAACGAACACCGGGGAGCTGTTTTTT	CASSRGQGTNTGELFF
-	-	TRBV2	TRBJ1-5	TGTGCCAGCAGTGAAGCGGGCAGGGGCAATCAGCCCCAGCATTTT	CASSEAGRGNQPQHF
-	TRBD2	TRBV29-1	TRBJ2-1	TGCAGCGTCCTTCAAACTAGCGAAGGGCAGTTCTTC	CSVLQTSEGQFF
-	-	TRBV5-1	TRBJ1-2	TGCGCCAGCAGCCACGGGACACCGTATGGCTACACCTTC	CASSHGTPYGYTF
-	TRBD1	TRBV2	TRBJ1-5	TGTGCCAGCGGGACAGGGGGCGTGAGCAATCAGCCCCAGCATTTT	CASGTGGVSNQPQHF
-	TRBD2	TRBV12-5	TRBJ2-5	TGTGCTAGTGGCCCCCCGGGGGGAGAGACCCAGTACTTC	CASGPPGGETQYF
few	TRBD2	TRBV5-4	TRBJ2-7	TGTGCCAGCAGCTTGGCCACCGCGGGAGGGGGTGACGAGCAGTACTTC	CASSLATAGGGDEQYF
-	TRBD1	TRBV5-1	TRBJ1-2	TGCGCCAGCAGAGTTTCGACAGGGACTAACTATGGCTACACCTTC	CASRVSTGTNYGYTF
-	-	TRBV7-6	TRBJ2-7	TGTGCCAGCAGCCCCTCGAGGCGGGACGAGCAGTACTTC	CASSPSRRDEQYF
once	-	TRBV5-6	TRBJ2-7	TGTGCCAGCAGCCGAGAGGGCGGGCAGGCCTACGAGCAGTACTTC	CASSREGGQAYEQYF
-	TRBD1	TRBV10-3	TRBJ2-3	TGTGCCCTCAAGCCGGGACAGGGCACAGATACGCAGTATTTT	CALKPGQGTDTQYF
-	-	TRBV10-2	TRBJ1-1	TGCGCCACCCAATGGACACTGAACACTGAAGCTTTCTTT	CATQWTLNTEAFF
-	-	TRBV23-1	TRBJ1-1	TGCGCCAGCAGTCATGGGGACCGGGACATGAACACTGAAGCTTTCTTT	CASSHGDRDMNTEAFF
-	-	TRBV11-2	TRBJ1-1	TGTGCCAGCAGCCCCTCGACGGGAGGGCGCACTGAAGCTTTCTTT	CASSPSTGGRTEAFF
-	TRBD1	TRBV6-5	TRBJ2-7	TGTGCCAGCAGTTACTATGACAGGGGCTCCTACGAGCAGTACTTC	CASSYYDRGSYEQYF
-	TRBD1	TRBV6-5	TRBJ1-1	TGTGCCAGCAGTTACTCGGGACAGGGATGGAACACTGAAGCTTTCTTT	CASSYSGQGWNTEAFF
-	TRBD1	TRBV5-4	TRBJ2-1	TGTGCCAGCAGTTTGGACAGGAGCTCCTACAATGAGCAGTTCTTC	CASSLDRSSYNEQFF
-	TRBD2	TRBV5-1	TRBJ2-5	TGCGCCAGCAGCTTGCTCCCGGGGGGCCAAGAGACCCAGTACTTC	CASSLLPGGQETQYF
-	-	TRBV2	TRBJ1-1	TGTGCCAGCAGTGAACTTCGCAGGAACACTGAAGCTTTCTTT	CASSELRRNTEAFF
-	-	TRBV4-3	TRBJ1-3	TGCGCCAGCAGCGGGGACCAGGGGAGCTCTGGAAACACCATATATTTT	CASSGDQGSSGNTIYF
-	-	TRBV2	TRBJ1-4	TGTGCCAGCACCACCATGGGGCAGGTCGGTGAAAAACTGTTTTTT	CASTTMGQVGEKLFF
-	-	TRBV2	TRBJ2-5	TGTGCCAGCAGTCCGGGGGTCCAAGAGACCCAGTACTTC	CASSPGVQETQYF
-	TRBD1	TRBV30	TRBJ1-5	TGTGCCTGGAGTAACAGGGGAATCAATCAGCCCCAGCATTTT	CAWSNRGINQPQHF
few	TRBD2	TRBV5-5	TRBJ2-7	TGTGCCAGCAGCTTTTCCCTTAGCGGGGGGGCCCTCTACGAGCAGTACTTC	CASSFSLSGGALYEQYF
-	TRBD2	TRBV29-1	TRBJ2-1	TGCAGCGCTCGATCTATTCCTAGCGGTCTAAGCTCCTACAATGAGCAGTTCTTC	CSARSIPSGLSSYNEQFF
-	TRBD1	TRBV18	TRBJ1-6	TGTGCCAGCTCCCGGGACAGGGAAAATTCACCCCTCCACTTT	CASSRDRENSPLHF
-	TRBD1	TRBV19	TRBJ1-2	TGTGCCAGTAGTCTTGGGGACAGAAACTATGGCTACACCTTC	CASSLGDRNYGYTF
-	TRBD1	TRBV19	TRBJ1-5	TGTGCCAGTAGTACCCGGACAGGGGTTGACAATCAGCCCCAGCATTTT	CASSTRTGVDNQPQHF
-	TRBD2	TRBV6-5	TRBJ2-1	TGTGCCAGCGGAAATAGCGGGAAATCCTACAATGAGCAGTTCTTC	CASGNSGKSYNEQFF
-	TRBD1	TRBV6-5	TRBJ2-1	TGTGCCAGCAGATCGGACAGGGTAGTGAACAATGAGCAGTTCTTC	CASRSDRVVNNEQFF
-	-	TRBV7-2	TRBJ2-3	TGTGCCAGCAGCTTAAGAACGGTTACGCAGTATTTT	CASSLRTVTQYF
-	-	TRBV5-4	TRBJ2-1	TGTGCCAGCAGCGCAAAAATGGAGGGAGTCGATGAGCAGTTCTTC	CASSAKMEGVDEQFF
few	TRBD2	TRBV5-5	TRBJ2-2	TGTGCCACAGCCAGGGAGGGTAGTCCCGCCGGGGAGCTGTTTTTT	CATAREGSPAGELFF
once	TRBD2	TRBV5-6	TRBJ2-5	TGTGCCAGCAGCCGCGGGGTAGCGGGAGGCCAAGAGACCCAGTACTTC	CASSRGVAGGQETQYF
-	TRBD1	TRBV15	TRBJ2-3	TGTGCCACCAGCAAAATCCTGACAGGGTCTAGCACAGATACGCAGTATTTT	CATSKILTGSSTDTQYF
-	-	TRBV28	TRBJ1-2	TGTGCCAGCAGCTCCGGGACAAGGTACGGCTACACCTTC	CASSSGTRYGYTF
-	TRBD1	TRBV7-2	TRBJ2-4	TGTGCCAGCAGCGACAGGGCAGTTGACATTCAGTACTTC	CASSDRAVDIQYF
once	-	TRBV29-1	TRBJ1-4	TGCAGCGTTGAAGATCTGAGTGAAAAACTGTTTTTT	CSVEDLSEKLFF
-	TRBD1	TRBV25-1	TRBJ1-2	TGTGCCAGCAGCGATTGGACAGGGCGCTATGGCTACACCTTC	CASSDWTGRYGYTF
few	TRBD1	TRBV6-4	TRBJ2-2	TGTGCCAGCAGTGAAAACCGGGACAGGGGGTCGGGCGGGGAGCTGTTTTTT	CASSENRDRGSGGELFF
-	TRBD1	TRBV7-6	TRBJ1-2	TGTGCCAGCAGCTTAGAGGCAGGGGGTGGCTACACCTTC	CASSLEAGGGYTF
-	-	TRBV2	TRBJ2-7	TGTGCCAGCAGTGAAGTGTCCAGGGCCAGCTTCTACGAGCAGTACTTC	CASSEVSRASFYEQYF
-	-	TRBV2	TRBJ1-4	TGTGCCAGCACGGGAAACCACCCCAATGAAAAACTGTTTTTT	CASTGNHPNEKLFF
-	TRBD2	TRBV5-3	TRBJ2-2	TGTGCCAGAAGCTTGGGACTAGCGGGAGGCCTCGTACAGGGGGAGCTGTTTTTT	CARSLGLAGGLVQGELFF